The 23 T cell receptor beta chains listed next were all sequenced from one sample in a study of T cell responses to AZD1222 COVID-19 vaccine. Some clones are missing from TCRdb's copy, which holds only in-frame ones; the method was immunoSEQ multiplex PCR. The sample lists 100,000 to 150,000 clones; around 90% were seen once. The specimen comprised peripheral blood, sampled on day 0 of AZD1222 vaccination. Receptor source: an adult in good health.

This chain joins TRBV29-1 and TRBJ1-1; a possible D gene is TRBD1 (5 bases). The V gene lost 5 bases and the J gene lost 1 base, with 14 bases spanning the gap. Germline V CDR1 and CDR2: SQVTM, ANQGSEA. This CDR3 comprises 14 residues. The DNA of the CDR3 is TGCAGCGTTTGGATGGGACGGACGAACACTGAAGCTTTCTTT. Translation: CSVWMGRTNTEAFF.

V usage is TRBV28 and J usage is TRBJ2-1; TRBD1 is a possible D gene (5 bases). V was cut by 2 bases and J by 8 bases, with 16 bases left in between. The CDR3 sequence is 15 residues long. Germline lookup yields CDR1 MDHEN and CDR2 SYDVKM. The CDR3 loop is CASSLGRDYFHEQFF. The CDR3 DNA reads TGTGCCAGCAGTTTAGGCAGGGATTATTTTCATGAGCAGTTCTTC.

CDR3 region: CASSQSLQGSNQPQHF. The CDR3 region has the DNA TGTGCCAGCAGCCAATCGTTACAGGGTAGCAATCAGCCCCAGCATTTT. The gene calls are TRBV3-1 (or the pseudogene TRBV3-2) and TRBJ1-5; possible D gene TRBD1, 6 bases. V gave up 2 bases and J gave up 0 bases, with 11 bases separating them. Germline V CDR1 and CDR2: LGHDT, YNNKEL (reference sequence). This CDR3 region has 16 residues.

The chain joins TRBV3-1 (or the pseudogene TRBV3-2) to TRBJ2-7; no clear D. Trimming pared 4 bases from V and 3 bases from J, leaving 7 bases between. This CDR3 contains 12 residues. The germline V gene encodes CDR1 LGHDT and CDR2 YNNKEL (reference sequence). The CDR3 region has the DNA TGTGCCAGCAGCCGGATAAGCTACGAGCAGTACTTC. This translates into CASSRISYEQYF.

This clone has just a few counts. V and J are TRBV2 and TRBJ2-1, with D hard to call. The CDR3 length is 14 residues. Looked up from germline, CDR1 is SNHLY and CDR2 is FYNNEI. The V end was cut by 7 bases, the J end by 5 bases, with 15 bases between. The CDR3 here is CASKKVVIDNEQFF. CDR3 nucleotides: TGTGCCAGCAAAAAGGTGGTAATTGACAATGAGCAGTTCTTC.

This clone was seen just once. This chain connects TRBV10-3 to TRBJ2-2; 13 nucleotides align to TRBD2. The CDR3 sequence is 17 residues long. CDR1 is ENHRY and CDR2 is SYGVKD in the germline V gene. The V segment lost 7 bases and the J segment 5 bases; nucleotides outside the gene matches: 10. In DNA form, the CDR3 reads TGTGCCATCACTCCGGGACTAGCGGGACGGAGAACCGGGGAGCTGTTTTTT. This translates into CAITPGLAGRRTGELFF.

The CDR3 DNA reads TGCGCCAGCAGCTCAGGATTATTTAGCTACAATGAGCAGTTCTTC. Translating gives CASSSGLFSYNEQFF. V is TRBV5-1 and J is TRBJ2-1, with D unresolved. CDR1 SGHRS and CDR2 YFSETQ come from the germline V gene. The CDR3 is made up of 15 amino acids. V lost 3 bases to trimming and J lost 3 bases, with 13 bases between them. The whole variable domain, filled in from reference TRBV5-1 and TRBJ2-1, reads KAGVTQTPRYLIKTRGQQVTLSCSPISGHRSVSWYQQTPGQGLQFLFEYFSETQRNKGNFPGRFSGRQFSNSRSEMNVSTLELGDSALYLCASSSGLFSYNEQFFGPGTRLTVL.

This sequence joins TRBV2 and TRBJ2-3; the match to TRBD2 covers 8 bases. Per the germline V gene, CDR1 is SNHLY and CDR2 is FYNNEI. V shed 5 bases and J 6 bases; nucleotides not matched to a gene: 13. The CDR3 has 16 amino acids. The CDR3 spells CASSSRPGGGADTQYF. As DNA, the CDR3 is TGTGCCAGCAGTTCTCGTCCGGGGGGGGGCGCGGATACGCAGTATTTT.

The rearrangement joins TRBV6-5 to TRBJ1-1, with D tentatively TRBD1 (5 bases). The germline V gene has CDR1 MNHEY and CDR2 SVGAGI. The length of the CDR3 is 15 residues. V was trimmed by 6 bases and J by 6 bases, leaving 20 bases between them. CDR3 region: CASRTHTGEVAEAFF. CDR3 nucleotide sequence: TGTGCCAGCAGAACCCACACGGGGGAAGTGGCTGAAGCTTTCTTT.

V gene TRBV2 combines with J gene TRBJ1-2; 10 bases align to TRBD1. The CDR3 contains 13 residues. The germline gives CDR1 SNHLY, CDR2 FYNNEI. Losses at the gene ends were 8 bases for V and 6 bases for J; bases not matched to a gene: 6. CDR3 sequence (DNA): TGTGCCAGCCGGACAGGGGGTTGGCATGGCTACACCTTC. It is translated as CASRTGGWHGYTF.

The chain uses TRBV19 and TRBJ2-2; either TRBD1 or TRBD2 may fit D (5 bases each). The CDR3 spans 16 residues. Germline assignment: CDR1 LNHDA and CDR2 SQIVND (reference sequence). V lost 2 bases, J lost 2 bases, and 12 bases lay in between. This CDR3 reads CASSILGTLNTGELFF. The CDR3 DNA reads as TGTGCCAGTAGTATACTTGGGACCTTAAACACCGGGGAGCTGTTTTTT.

The J gene is TRBJ1-2, the V gene TRBV19; no definite D call. Trimming pared 3 bases from V and 3 bases from J, leaving 11 bases between. The CDR3 spans 14 residues. Per the germline V gene, CDR1 is LNHDA and CDR2 is SQIVND (reference sequence). CDR3 amino acids: CASSMGQVDYGYTF. CDR3 coding DNA: TGTGCCAGTAGTATGGGCCAGGTCGACTATGGCTACACCTTC. Supplemented by reference TRBV19 and TRBJ1-2, the full variable domain reads DGGITQSPKYLFRKEGQNVTLSCEQNLNHDAMYWYRQDPGQGLRLIYYSQIVNDFQKGDIAEGYSVSREKKESFPLTVTSAQKNPTAFYLCASSMGQVDYGYTFGSGTRLTVV.

The chain recombines TRBV5-1 with TRBJ2-3; D unresolved. CDR1 is SGHRS and CDR2 is YFSETQ in the germline V gene. V lost 2 bases, J lost 1 base, and 5 bases lay in between. The CDR3 consists of 13 residues. CDR3 DNA: TGCGCCAGCAGCTTCTCCGGCACAGATACGCAGTATTTT. Residues: CASSFSGTDTQYF.

This sequence joins TRBV9 and TRBJ1-2, with TRBD1 matching over 7 bases. V trimming: 1 base; J trimming: 7 bases; junction bases outside the gene matches: 4. CDR3 size: 13 residues. The germline gives CDR1 SGDLS, CDR2 YYNGEE. The CDR3 nucleotides are TGTGCCAGCAGCGTACCAGGGGGTTTTGGCTACACCTTC. This encodes CASSVPGGFGYTF.

This clone has just one count. The genes are TRBV18 and TRBJ1-6, with 9 bases aligning to TRBD1. The trim removed 3 bases at V and 9 bases at J, leaving 12 bases unmatched. The CDR3 sequence is 17 residues long. Germline V gene data show CDR1 as KGHSH and CDR2 as LQKENI. CDR3 in amino acids: CASSPASGGTGSSPLHF. CDR3 sequence (DNA): TGTGCCAGCTCACCGGCGAGTGGGGGGACAGGGAGTTCACCCCTCCACTTT. The variable domain in full, completed from reference TRBV18 and TRBJ1-6, reads NAGVMQNPRHLVRRRGQEARLRCSPMKGHSHVYWYRQLPEEGLKFMVYLQKENIIDESGMPKERFSAEFPKEGPSILRIQQVVRGDSAAYFCASSPASGGTGSSPLHFGNGTRLTVT.

The chain employs TRBV5-6 and TRBJ1-2; D is undetermined. Germline loops: CDR1 SGHDT, CDR2 YYEEEE. The CDR3 has 13 residues. V lost 4 bases, J lost 4 bases, and 11 bases lay in between. The CDR3 coding sequence is TGTGCCAGCAGCCGCCAGAGTCTCTATGGCTACACCTTC. Translated, it gives CASSRQSLYGYTF.

This chain connects TRBV9 to TRBJ2-7; 7 bases line up with TRBD1. The CDR3 spans 13 residues. Germline CDR1 and CDR2: SGDLS and YYNGEE. Trimming at V came to 3 bases and at J to 6 bases, leaving 6 bases not matched to a gene. Written as DNA, the CDR3 is TGTGCCAGCAGCGGACAGGGTTCGGGCGAGCAGTACTTC. Its translation is CASSGQGSGEQYF.

The chain combines TRBV3-1 (or the pseudogene TRBV3-2) with TRBJ2-3; 9 nucleotides agree with TRBD2. Trimming took 3 bases from V and 0 from J; bases not matched to a gene: 4. Germline CDR1 and CDR2: LGHDT and YNNKEL (reference sequence). The CDR3 loop spans 16 amino acids. The CDR3 DNA sequence: TGTGCCAGCAGCCATCCCAGCGGGGGGAGCACAGATACGCAGTATTTT. Protein: CASSHPSGGSTDTQYF.

The chain recombines TRBV3-1 (or the pseudogene TRBV3-2) with TRBJ2-5, with D possibly being TRBD2 (7 bases). Trimming took 1 base from V and 5 from J, leaving 14 bases between them. This CDR3 comprises 15 residues. Germline values: CDR1 LGHDT, CDR2 YNNKEL (reference sequence). In DNA, the CDR3 is TGTGCCAGCAGCCAAGTCTCGGGGGGCGGGGAGACCCAGTACTTC. This gives the protein CASSQVSGGGETQYF.

This clone came up a few times. The V and J genes are TRBV7-2 and TRBJ2-7; the match to TRBD1 covers 10 bases. Germline V gene data show CDR1 as SGHTA and CDR2 as FQGNSA. The CDR3 has 14 residues. V gave up 4 bases and J gave up 2 bases; unmatched junction bases: 2. Here the CDR3 reads CASSSGTGAYEQYF. The CDR3 DNA reads TGTGCCAGCAGCTCAGGGACAGGGGCCTACGAGCAGTACTTC.

J is TRBJ2-7 and V is TRBV7-9; D gene unclear. The CDR3 is 13 amino acids. Trimming cost V 1 base and J 5 bases, with 9 bases left between them. Germline CDR1 is SEHNR and CDR2 is FQNEAQ (reference sequence). CDR3: CASSLVQLDEQYF. The CDR3 DNA reads as TGTGCCAGCAGCTTAGTGCAGCTCGACGAGCAGTACTTC.

This clone was counted once. The V and J genes are TRBV4-3 and TRBJ1-3; TRBD1 might be the D (6 bases). V was cut by 3 bases and J by 6 bases, with 9 bases left in between. The V gene's germline CDR1 is LGHNA and CDR2 YSLEER. This CDR3 contains 13 residues. The CDR3 reads CASSHSGANTIYF. The CDR3, as DNA: TGCGCCAGCAGCCACTCAGGGGCAAACACCATATATTTT.

A remark on this clone: The sample has other DNA sequences that encode this CDR3 too. The chain joins TRBV6-5 to TRBJ2-7; a possible D gene is TRBD1 (5 bases). CDR3 length: 13 residues. V lost 5 bases, J lost 1 base, and 9 bases lay in between. Per the germline V gene, CDR1 is MNHEY and CDR2 is SVGAGI. CDR3 in amino acids: CASSRQGSYEQYF. CDR3 bases: TGTGCCAGCAGTCGGCAGGGATCCTACGAGCAGTACTTC.